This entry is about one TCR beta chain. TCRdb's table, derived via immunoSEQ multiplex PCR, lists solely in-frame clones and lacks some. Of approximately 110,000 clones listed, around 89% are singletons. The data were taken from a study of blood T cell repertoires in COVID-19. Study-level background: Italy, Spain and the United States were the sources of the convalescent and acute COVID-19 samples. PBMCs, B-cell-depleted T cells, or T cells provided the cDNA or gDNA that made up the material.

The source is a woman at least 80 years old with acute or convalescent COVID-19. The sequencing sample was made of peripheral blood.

This CDR3 is CASSTPGTHTNEQFF. The CDR3 bases are TGTGCCAGCAGTACCCCCGGGACACATACCAATGAGCAGTTCTTC. The V and J genes are TRBV28 and TRBJ2-1; D might be TRBD1 (6 bases). Germline CDR1 reads MDHEN; CDR2 reads SYDVKM. This CDR3 is 15 amino acids long. V shed 5 bases and J shed 6 bases, with 17 bases lying between them.